The 26 T cell receptor beta chains below come from one sample, sequenced in a study of regulatory T cells in long-lasting Graves disease. Time point here: newly diagnosed GD, antithyroid drugs for less than 3 months. Making the TCR library involved RNA that had been extracted from PBMCs. Both iRepertoire HTBI primers and Arm-PCR of CDR3 regions were used to build the TCR beta libraries. TCRdb passed the multiplex PCR reads through MiXCR, listing each CDR3 protein once. Of more than 400,000 distinct CDR3 sequences listed, about a sixth are singletons. The sample was also reused in another study, on T cells in Graves' hyperthyroidism and ophthalmopathy.

This specimen was peripheral blood mononuclear cells (PBMCs), taken at new diagnosis, from a patient treated with antithyroid drugs. Receptors originate from a man aged 40-55 years with Graves disease.

This clonotype was seen a few times. V and J are TRBV19 and TRBJ1-1; D is ambiguous. Germline CDR1 reads LNHDA; CDR2 reads SQIVND (reference sequence). With 4 bases removed from V and 0 bases from J, the gap between germline ends came to 12 bases. The CDR3 has 15 amino acids. As DNA, the CDR3 is TGTGCCAGTAGTAAACCCGCGCGGGTGAACACTGAAGCTTTCTTT. Its protein is CASSKPARVNTEAFF.

This clonotype was recorded once. The gene calls are TRBV20-1 and TRBJ1-2; D is ambiguous. The V gene's germline CDR1 is DFQATT and CDR2 SNEGSKA (reference sequence). The V end lost 3 bases, the J end lost 5 bases, and 13 bases lay between the germline ends. This CDR3 spans 13 amino acids. CDR3 protein: CSASVDARYGYTF. The CDR3, as DNA: TGCAGTGCTAGCGTCGACGCTCGGTATGGCTACACCTTC.

In its sample, this clonotype was seen many times. The V and J genes are TRBV28 and TRBJ2-7, with 12 bases identical to TRBD1. The CDR3 sequence is 15 residues long. Germline V gene data show CDR1 as MDHEN and CDR2 as SYDVKM. With V trimmed by 5 bases and J by 5 bases, 7 bases remained unmatched. The CDR3 is CASSQPGQGAHEQYF. The CDR3 DNA reads TGTGCCAGCAGTCAACCGGGACAGGGGGCCCACGAGCAGTACTTC.

This clonotype has a handful of counts. This chain links TRBV2 with TRBJ1-2; D gene ambiguous. V was clipped by 7 bases and J by 1 base, with 7 bases between them. This CDR3 comprises 12 residues. Germline V gives CDR1 SNHLY, CDR2 FYNNEI. The CDR3 DNA reads as TGTGCCAGCAAACACCTTAACTATGGCTACACCTTC. Its translation is CASKHLNYGYTF. The entire variable domain, with the rest obtained from reference TRBV2 and TRBJ1-2, is as follows: EPEVTQTPSHQVTQMGQEVILRCVPISNHLYFYWYRQILGQKVEFLVSFYNNEISEKSEIFDDQFSVERPDGSNFTLKIRSTKLEDSAMYFCASKHLNYGYTFGSGTRLTVV.

This clonotype was picked up many times. The rearrangement links TRBV27 to TRBJ2-3, with D perhaps matching TRBD1 or TRBD2 (6 bases each). CDR1 and CDR2 (germline): MNHEY, SMNVEV (reference sequence). There are 14 residues in the CDR3. V was cut by 5 bases and J by 2 bases, with 11 bases left in between. This CDR3 is CASSPGGLTDTQYF. CDR3 coding DNA: TGTGCCAGCAGTCCTGGGGGGCTCACAGATACGCAGTATTTT.

V is TRBV29-1 and J is TRBJ2-7; the D gene is possibly TRBD2 (5 bases). CDR3 length: 14 residues. Germline V gene sequence: CDR1 SQVTM, CDR2 ANQGSEA. The V gene lost 5 bases and the J gene lost 0 bases, with 14 bases spanning the gap. The CDR3 DNA reads as TGCAGCGTTTTTAGCGCCCAAAGCTCCTACGAGCAGTACTTC. It is translated as CSVFSAQSSYEQYF.

CDR3 residues: CSARASGNNQPQHF. The DNA of the CDR3 is TGCAGTGCTAGAGCATCAGGGAACAATCAGCCCCAGCATTTT. The V and J genes are TRBV20-1 and TRBJ1-5; D possibly corresponds to TRBD1 (5 bases). Germline values: CDR1 DFQATT, CDR2 SNEGSKA (reference sequence). CDR3 length: 14 amino acids. V was pared by 1 base and J by 3 bases, with 10 bases between.

This clonotype was seen many times. This chain links TRBV12-3 or TRBV12-4 with TRBJ1-1; D call uncertain. V was trimmed by 3 bases and J by 0 bases, leaving 8 bases between them. The CDR3 is 14 amino acids. CDR3 loop: CASSFGNMNTEAFF. DNA for the CDR3: TGTGCCAGCAGTTTCGGCAACATGAACACTGAAGCTTTCTTT.

This clonotype was counted ten times or more. The J gene is TRBJ2-5, the V gene TRBV28, with a weak D call TRBD1 (6 bases). Germline V CDR1 and CDR2: MDHEN, SYDVKM. The CDR3 spans 15 residues. Between the trimmed V and J ends, which lost 8 bases and 4 bases, there was a span of 20 bases. The CDR3 region is CASAYRTEFRETQYF. The CDR3 DNA sequence: TGTGCCAGCGCTTACCGGACAGAATTCAGAGAGACCCAGTACTTC. The whole variable domain, filled in from reference TRBV28 and TRBJ2-5, reads DVKVTQSSRYLVKRTGEKVFLECVQDMDHENMFWYRQDPGLGLRLIYFSYDVKMKEKGDIPEGYSVSREKKERFSLILESASTNQTSMYLCASAYRTEFRETQYFGPGTRLLVL.

This clonotype has ten or more counts. The chain links TRBV5-6 to TRBJ2-7; D is undetermined. Germline CDR1 reads SGHDT; CDR2 reads YYEEEE. The ends were cut back, 5 bases at V and 2 bases at J, with 14 bases in the middle. The CDR3 totals 14 residues. This CDR3 reads CASSLGGGTYEQYF. The DNA for the CDR3 is TGTGCCAGCAGTTTAGGCGGCGGAACCTACGAGCAGTACTTC.

This clonotype was seen a handful of times. The chain carries TRBV12-3 or TRBV12-4 and TRBJ2-2; the match to TRBD2 covers 7 bases. This CDR3 is built from 14 residues. Trimming at V came to 4 bases and at J to 5 bases, leaving 4 bases not matched to a gene. As DNA, the CDR3 is TGTGCCAGCAGTTCTAGCGGAGGGACCGGGGAGCTGTTTTTT. Protein product: CASSSSGGTGELFF.

The J gene is TRBJ2-3, the V gene TRBV12-3 or TRBV12-4, with 7 nucleotides matching TRBD2. The trim removed 1 base at V and 1 base at J, leaving 5 bases unmatched. The CDR3 has 16 residues. Here the CDR3 reads CASSLVGGARTDTQYF. CDR3 DNA: TGTGCCAGCAGTTTAGTGGGAGGGGCCCGCACAGATACGCAGTATTTT.

The table lists this clonotype with many counts. This chain uses TRBV2 with TRBJ2-5, with TRBD1 identical over 8 bases. Germline values: CDR1 SNHLY, CDR2 FYNNEI. J gave up 4 bases and V 1 base, and 8 bases lay outside the gene matches. CDR3 length: 16 residues. Written as DNA, the CDR3 is TGTGCCAGCAGTGAAGGGGCGAGACAGGGGACAGAGACCCAGTACTTC. Translating it yields CASSEGARQGTETQYF.

This clonotype was counted at least ten times. The chain joins TRBV30 to TRBJ1-4; possibly TRBD1 for D (6 bases). The CDR3 covers 14 residues. The germline V gene has CDR1 GTSNPN and CDR2 SVGIG (reference sequence). With 0 bases removed from V and 8 bases from J, the gap between germline ends came to 13 bases. The CDR3 sequence: CAWSVRTGREKLFF. CDR3 nucleotides: TGTGCCTGGAGTGTACGTACAGGGCGGGAAAAACTGTTTTTT.

This clonotype appeared a few times. This chain connects TRBV20-1 to TRBJ2-7, with D possibly TRBD1 on 5 matching bases. V was trimmed by 4 bases and J by 3 bases, leaving 10 bases between them. Germline-derived CDR1 and CDR2 are DFQATT and SNEGSKA (reference sequence). CDR3 length: 12 amino acids. The CDR3 loop reads CSANRPNYEQYF. Here the CDR3 DNA reads TGCAGTGCTAACAGGCCCAACTACGAGCAGTACTTC.

The chain employs TRBV20-1 and TRBJ2-7, with D perhaps matching TRBD2 (6 bases). Trimming stripped 3 bases from V and 0 bases from J, with 12 bases between. This CDR3 is built from 14 residues. Germline V lookup: CDR1 DFQATT, CDR2 SNEGSKA (reference sequence). The CDR3 coding sequence is TGCAGTGCTAGTGCTAGCGCCAGCTCCTACGAGCAGTACTTC. This encodes CSASASASSYEQYF.

This clonotype was seen at least ten times. The V gene is TRBV2, the J gene TRBJ1-5, with 9 nucleotides matching TRBD1. The CDR3 spans 16 residues. V shed 4 bases and J 2 bases; nucleotides not matched to a gene: 6. Per the germline V gene, CDR1 is SNHLY and CDR2 is FYNNEI. The CDR3 sequence: CASSVTGGEGNQPQHF. As DNA, the CDR3 is TGTGCCAGCAGTGTAACAGGGGGCGAAGGCAATCAGCCCCAGCATTTT.

This clonotype has a count of ten or more. V gene TRBV28 combines with J gene TRBJ1-3, with no clear D. CDR1 and CDR2 (germline): MDHEN, SYDVKM. CDR3 length equals 15 residues. Trimming took 6 bases from V and 2 from J, leaving 14 bases between them. The CDR3 DNA is TGTGCCAGCAGCATCAGAGGCACTCCTGGAAACACCATATATTTT. It is translated as CASSIRGTPGNTIYF. The variable domain in full, completed from reference TRBV28 and TRBJ1-3, reads DVKVTQSSRYLVKRTGEKVFLECVQDMDHENMFWYRQDPGLGLRLIYFSYDVKMKEKGDIPEGYSVSREKKERFSLILESASTNQTSMYLCASSIRGTPGNTIYFGEGSWLTVV.

This clonotype appeared many times. V is TRBV6-2 or TRBV6-3 and J is TRBJ2-7, with D perhaps matching TRBD2 (5 bases). Germline values: CDR1 MNHEY, CDR2 SVGEGT. V gave up 6 bases and J gave up 0 bases, with 12 bases separating them. The CDR3 contains 14 residues. The CDR3 coding sequence is TGTGCCAGCAGACTACCGGGGAGCTCCTACGAGCAGTACTTC. It translates to CASRLPGSSYEQYF.

The CDR3 region has the DNA TGTGCCAGTAGTTTCGACAGGGGGGGTAATCAGCCCCAGCATTTT. Protein: CASSFDRGGNQPQHF. V usage is TRBV19 and J usage is TRBJ1-5, with 9 positions matching TRBD1. The CDR3 is made up of 15 amino acids. The V gene's germline CDR1 is LNHDA and CDR2 SQIVND (reference sequence). V lost 5 bases and J lost 4; bases outside the gene matches: 6.

Worth noting for this clonotype: A much larger clone sits a single nucleotide away, making a read error possible. The V and J genes are TRBV15 and TRBJ1-2, with D hard to call. Germline lookup yields CDR1 LNHNV and CDR2 YYDKDF (reference sequence). The germline V and J ends were trimmed by 0 bases and 4 bases, with 9 bases remaining between them. This CDR3 has 14 residues. The CDR3 nucleotides read TGTGCCACCAGCAGAGATCCGGCTAGCTATGGCTACACCTTC. The encoded protein is CATSRDPASYGYTF.

This clonotype was counted ten times or more. V is TRBV16 and J is TRBJ1-5; possible D gene TRBD1, 6 bases. V lost 4 bases to trimming and J lost 3 bases, with 10 bases between them. This CDR3 contains 14 residues. Germline V gene sequence: CDR1 KGHSY, CDR2 FQNENV. The CDR3 here is CASSPDRNNQPQHF. DNA for the CDR3: TGTGCCAGCAGCCCCGACAGGAACAATCAGCCCCAGCATTTT.

V usage is TRBV6-1 and J usage is TRBJ1-1, with D unresolved. Germline-derived CDR1 and CDR2 are MNHNS and SASEGT. V lost 7 bases, J lost 4 bases, and 7 bases lay in between. The CDR3 runs to 11 residues. The CDR3 DNA reads TGTGCCAGCAAGCTACGCACTGAAGCTTTCTTT. Residues: CASKLRTEAFF.

This clonotype has a handful of counts. This rearrangement joins TRBV5-1 to TRBJ2-7; TRBD2 matches 13 bases. The CDR3 spans 16 residues. The V segment lost 2 bases and the J segment 4 bases; nucleotides outside the gene matches: 6. The germline V gene has CDR1 SGHRS and CDR2 YFSETQ. The CDR3 DNA follows: TGCGCCAGCAGCTTAACCGGGACTAGCGGGGCTTACGAGCAGTACTTC. Protein: CASSLTGTSGAYEQYF. Looking up the rest from reference TRBV5-1 and TRBJ2-7 gives the full variable domain: KAGVTQTPRYLIKTRGQQVTLSCSPISGHRSVSWYQQTPGQGLQFLFEYFSETQRNKGNFPGRFSGRQFSNSRSEMNVSTLELGDSALYLCASSLTGTSGAYEQYFGPGTRLTVT.

In this sample, this clonotype turned up a few times. This rearrangement joins TRBV7-9 to TRBJ2-1; 14 bases are shared with TRBD2. CDR3 size: 14 residues. Unmatched junction bases numbered 4, after V lost 6 bases and J lost 9 bases. From germline, CDR1 is SEHNR and CDR2 FQNEAQ (reference sequence). CDR3 nucleotide sequence: TGTGCCAGCAGATCAGGACTAGCGGGAGGTGAGCAGTTCTTC. It codes for CASRSGLAGGEQFF.

Ten or more counts support this clonotype. This chain connects TRBV10-3 to TRBJ2-5; D is ambiguous. CDR3 size: 11 residues. Per germline, CDR1 ENHRY and CDR2 SYGVKD. Between the trimmed V and J ends, which lost 4 bases and 6 bases, there was a span of 6 bases. CDR3 sequence: CAISVEKTQYF. The CDR3 nucleotides are TGTGCCATCAGTGTCGAGAAGACCCAGTACTTC.